This T cell receptor (beta chain) was recorded in a study of cytotoxic CD8 clonotypes in ibrutinib-treated CLL. Background on the study: Response sampling came at median approximately twelve months of treatment, ranging roughly 6 to 36 months.

Study conclusions and caveats: Public clonotypes, found uncommonly, either contracted or stayed stable on treatment. Whereas clonality rose at ibrutinib response, it declined toward baseline at progression.

With 3 bases removed from V and 3 bases from J, the gap between germline ends came to 8 bases. The CDR3 has 14 residues. Per germline, CDR1 MNHEY and CDR2 SMNVEV (reference sequence). T cells were sequenced at a targeted depth of 1 in 200,000 to 1 in 1 million. Here immunoSEQ multiplex PCR was the method, and the copy in TCRdb shows in-frame clones only, minus some. The sample yields 25,000 to 30,000 clones, about three quarters seen once. A word on this clone: Its antigen is unidentified. This CDR3 is also generated by other DNA sequences in the sample.

The TCR comes from a human donor with chronic lymphocytic leukemia. V gene TRBV27 combines with J gene TRBJ1-4; the D is unclear. Source: PBMCs, taken after 36 months of ibrutinib treatment. Written as DNA, the CDR3 is TGTGCCAGCAGTTTTGGGCAAGCTAATGAAAAACTGTTTTTT. Protein sequence: CASSFGQANEKLFF.